This T cell receptor beta chain was captured in a study of blood T cell repertoires in COVID-19 (dated by TCRdb to 2019 to 2021). For the wider study: Collaborator samples came from the United States, Italy and Spain and covered acute and convalescent phases of COVID-19. Samples came from the ongoing ImmuneRACE study (first 160 participants) plus 1,254 subjects from 6 global collaborators. The prospective study material was composed of cDNA or gDNA derived from T cells, B-cell-depleted T cells, or PBMCs. Where available, HLA class I and class II types were obtained from metadata supplied by the sample provider rather than from assay-based typing. Deeply sampled blood TCRbeta repertoires from subjects exposed to, actively infected with, or recovered from COVID-19 were included in the dataset. A de-identified subject ID, COVID-19 status, age in years and sex were almost always included in the sample metadata. The repertoires were released in a freely available public database intended as a resource for research on the immune response to SARS-CoV-2.

A remark on this clone: There is no known antigen for this receptor. Nothing much larger sits one base from this clone, and base qualities are not available.

Whole blood was collected in K2EDTA tubes by collaborating institutions according to the institutions' own protocols. For TCRbeta analysis, collaborators shipped samples as frozen whole blood, isolated PBMCs, or DNA extracted from either of those sample types. What the work shows at the level of the full study, not this receptor alone: Clinical and demographic metadata were provided uncurated, with the amount varying by source and participant.

TCRbeta CDR3 regions were amplified from genomic DNA using the immunoSEQ Assay, a bias-controlled multiplex PCR. On the authors' methods: The number of nucleated cells in each sample was estimated by amplification of reference gene primers within the assay. To quantify the absolute abundance of each unique TCRbeta CDR3 rearrangement, sequence reads were collapsed and filtered. For each sample, productive Simpson clonality was calculated by taking the square root of Simpson's diversity index across productive rearrangements. In TCRdb, the immuneACCESS table is reduced to in-frame sequences with V and J assigned. These tables do not hold every clone; where another copy was compared, an unresolved V gene accounts for under half, and the others remain unexplained. That table supplies the V and J calls and clone size; D and trimming were determined from the DNA. Recorded for this sample are around 68,000 clones; 93% of them occurred a single time. The ten largest clonotypes hold roughly 3% of the sample.

The junction shows trimming of 3 bases on V and 4 bases on J, plus 6 bases between the germline ends. The CDR3 covers 11 residues, taking in both the cysteine and the phenylalanine. The retained sequence is limited to the CDR3, 33 bases, with the frame set at the first base. Based on the germline V gene, the CDR1 and CDR2 sequences are SQVTM and ANQGSEA. This sequence uses TRBV29-1 and TRBJ2-5; the D gene is not confidently resolved. This TCR derives from a man aged 70-80 years with active COVID-19. Sequencing was done on a sample of peripheral blood. The DNA sequence is as follows: TGCAGCGTTGATCGGGTAGAGACCCAGTACTTC. Its amino acids are CSVDRVETQYF.